This section outlines one TCR beta chain sequence together with its context. This specimen belongs to a study of blood T cell repertoires in COVID-19. In the original processing: For nucleated cells, counts were estimated from reference gene primer amplification. The repertoire was sequenced with immunoSEQ multiplex PCR; TCRdb's copy has only in-frame clones and lacks some. The D gene and trimming were derived from the DNA, and the V and J assignments and clone size from that table. The repertoire holds 200,000 to 300,000 clones, with around four fifths as singletons. With 8 bases removed from V and 5 bases from J, the gap between germline ends came to 13 bases. The CDR3 extends over 13 amino acids. Germline V gene lookup returns CDR1 SEHNR and CDR2 FQNEAQ (reference sequence).

Sequenced sample: peripheral blood. This receptor was taken from a woman in her fifties or sixties with active or convalescent COVID-19. V is TRBV7-9 and J is TRBJ2-1, with D possibly matching TRBD1 (7 bases). The chain's CDR3 is CASGGGRDNEQFF. DNA of the CDR3: TGTGCCAGCGGAGGGGGCAGAGACAATGAGCAGTTCTTC.